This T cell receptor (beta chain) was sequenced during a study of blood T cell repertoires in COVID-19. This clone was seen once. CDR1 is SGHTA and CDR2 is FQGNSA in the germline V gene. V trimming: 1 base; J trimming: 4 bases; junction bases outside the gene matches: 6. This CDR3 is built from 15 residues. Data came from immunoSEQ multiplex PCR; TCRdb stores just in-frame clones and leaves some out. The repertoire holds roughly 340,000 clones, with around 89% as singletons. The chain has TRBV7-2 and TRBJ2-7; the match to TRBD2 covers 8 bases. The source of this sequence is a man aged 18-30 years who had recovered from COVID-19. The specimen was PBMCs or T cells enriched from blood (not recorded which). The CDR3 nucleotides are TGTGCCAGCAGCTTAGACATAGCGGGGAGATACGAGCAGTACTTC. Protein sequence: CASSLDIAGRYEQYF. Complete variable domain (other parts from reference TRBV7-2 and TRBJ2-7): GAGVSQSPSNKVTEKGKDVELRCDPISGHTALYWYRQSLGQGLEFLIYFQGNSAPDKSGLPSDRFSAERTGGSVSTLTIQRTQQEDSAVYLCASSLDIAGRYEQYFGPGTRLTVT.